This T cell receptor beta chain was identified during a study of blood T cell repertoires in COVID-19. Germline V CDR1 and CDR2: SGHAT, FQNNGV. V dropped 1 base and J dropped 5 bases, with 18 bases sitting between them. This CDR3 is 16 amino acids long. Only in-frame clones appear in the TCRdb table, and some are missing; sequencing was by immunoSEQ multiplex PCR. Of 35,000 to 50,000 clones detected, 85% to 95% appear once; the ten largest clones hold about 8.3%. The TCR comes from a man between 50 and 59 years old with active COVID-19. Sequencing was done on a sample of peripheral blood. V gene TRBV11-2 combines with J gene TRBJ2-7; possible D gene TRBD2, 6 bases. The CDR3 nucleotides are TGTGCCAGCAGCTTAGCTGGAGGGCAGAAGGCCAACGAGCAGTACTTC. Translation: CASSLAGGQKANEQYF.